The entry below gives a single TCR beta chain sequence along with its context. No antigen is known for it. A much larger clone lies a single base off, so this may be a read error. The data are from a study of spatial heterogeneity in lung cancer (dated by TCRdb to the late 2010s). For the study in its entirety: More beta-chain than alpha-chain transcripts were consistently detected, likely reflecting higher beta-chain transcript abundance. In the raw uncorrected reads, each unique combination of TCR and UMI appeared more than ten times on average. In non-small cell lung cancer, the study quantitatively compared TCR alpha and beta repertoires across several tumor regions, matched nontumor lung, and blood. Nonsynonymous mutation counts, determined by whole-exome sequencing of tumor tissue, were related to features of the TCR repertoire. Both alpha and beta chains were TCR-sequenced in samples taken at surgery, namely 220 tumor regions, 64 matched nontumor lung samples and about 58 PBMC samples. Broad study findings and their caveats: Ubiquitous expanded tumor TCRs were detected in blood more often at tumor resection than at routine follow-up. Confirming at a functional level the hypothesis that regional TCRs recognize regional mutations was considered to require additional single-cell paired TCR alpha and beta sequencing.

The time point label, as the study defines it: sample taken at primary tumor resection. Whole RNA extracted from tumor and nontumor lung tissue, or from cryopreserved PBMC samples, was used for TCR sequencing without cell sorting. Donors were some 70 patients with early-stage, untreated non-small cell lung cancer from the lung TRACERx cohort. A patient was chosen for TCR sequencing only when enough RNA was available from at least two tumor regions. From its cysteine to its phenylalanine, the CDR3 spans 16 amino acids. Left in the record is the CDR3 DNA by itself, 48 bases read in frame from the first base. The germline V gene yields LGHNA for CDR1 and YNFKEQ for CDR2. The protocol used for the library was 5' RACE. TCRdb records NextSeq 500 as the sequencer. The TCR library protocol attached a unique molecular identifier to each TCR cDNA molecule to allow correction of PCR and sequencing errors. For the original study's pipeline: TCR identification, UMI-based error correction and CDR3 extraction were all carried out with Decombinator tools. TCRs above a frequency of 2 per 1,000, corresponding to the top 1% of the tumor frequency distribution, were defined as expanded. Renyi diversity was calculated using the R vegan package after each repertoire was subsampled 100 times to 5,000 TCRs. To build CDR3 similarity networks, amino acid triplet string-kernel similarity was used, and CDR3s were connected when their pairwise similarity was above 0.82. TCRdb trimmed the raw reads at Q25, called clones with MiXCR and kept productive beta chains. Identical CDR3 protein sequences are pooled into one entry, listed with their most common genes and DNA. The V and J calls shown here were made by TCRdb, not taken from the authors' results. The sample data list 25,000 to 30,000 distinct CDR3 sequences, and around 8% of these were observed just once. The ten largest clones take up under 40% of the sample.

The receptor was derived from a female donor with early-stage non-small cell lung cancer. Sequences were derived from PBMCs, sampled at surgery. The rearranged segments are TRBV4-2 and TRBJ1-6; no D gene is confidently identified. The CDR3 amino acid sequence is: CAGSQDLRAYNSPLHF. The nucleotides read TGTGCCGGCAGCCAAGATCTAAGGGCCTATAATTCACCCCTCCACTTT.